Described below is a single T cell receptor beta chain sequence and its context. The antigen is undetermined. The CDR3 covers 11 residues. V was trimmed by 10 bases and J by 7 bases, leaving 14 bases between them. Germline CDR1 and CDR2: MNHEY and SVGAGI. Unrecorded immune exposures were likely, despite nominal health at sampling. PCR primers comprised 60 Vbeta and 13 Jbeta primers. Original processing notes: In a later analysis, the count reached some 88 million unique TCR beta chains, with 10 million to 11 million shared. Data came from immunoSEQ multiplex PCR; TCRdb stores just in-frame clones and leaves some out. D and trimming come from the DNA, and the V and J calls and clone size come from that table. The sample carries about 200,000 clones, 70% to 80% recorded once. This sample is drawn from a study of cytomegalovirus exposure and HLA in healthy donors. Study overall: Counted in an early data release were roughly 87 million unique TCRs from HLA-typed donors. Study results and limitations: CMV serostatus was the sole immune exposure information available.

Sequencing input: PBMCs. The source of this sequence is a man aged 30 to 45 in good health and CMV-seronegative. The chain combines TRBV6-5 with TRBJ2-7; the D gene is possibly TRBD1 (5 bases). Here the CDR3 reads CATHQGREQYF. In DNA, the CDR3 is TGTGCCACACATCAGGGCCGAGAGCAGTACTTC.